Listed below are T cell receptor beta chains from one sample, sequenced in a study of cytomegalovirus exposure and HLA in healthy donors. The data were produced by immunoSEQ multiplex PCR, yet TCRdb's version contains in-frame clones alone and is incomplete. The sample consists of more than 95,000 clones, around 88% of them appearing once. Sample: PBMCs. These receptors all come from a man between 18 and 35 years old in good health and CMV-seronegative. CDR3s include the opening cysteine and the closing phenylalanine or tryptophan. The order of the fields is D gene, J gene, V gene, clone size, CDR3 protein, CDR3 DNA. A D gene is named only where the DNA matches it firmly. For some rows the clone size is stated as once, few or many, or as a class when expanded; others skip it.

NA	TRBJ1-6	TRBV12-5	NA	CASGLTLGRESSYNSPLHF	TGTGCTAGTGGTTTGACCTTAGGACGGGAGAGCTCCTATAATTCACCCCTCCACTTT
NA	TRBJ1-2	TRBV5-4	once	CASSRRAIGTNYGYTF	TGTGCCAGCAGCCGGCGGGCGATCGGGACAAACTATGGCTACACCTTC
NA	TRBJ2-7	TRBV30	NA	CAWSSQGGEQYF	TGTGCCTGGAGTTCGCAGGGGGGCGAGCAGTACTTC
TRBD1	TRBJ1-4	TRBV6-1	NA	CATITGATTNEKLFF	TGTGCCACCATTACAGGGGCTACAACTAATGAAAAACTGTTTTTT
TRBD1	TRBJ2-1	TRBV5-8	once	CASSLGVTGGFNEQFF	TGTGCCAGCAGCTTGGGAGTGACAGGGGGGTTCAATGAGCAGTTCTTC
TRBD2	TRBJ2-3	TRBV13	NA	CASSPGLAGGIADTQYF	TGTGCCAGCAGCCCTGGACTAGCGGGAGGGATCGCAGATACGCAGTATTTT
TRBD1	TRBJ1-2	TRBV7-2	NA	CASSLAPTGADYGYTF	TGTGCCAGCAGCTTAGCGCCCACAGGGGCTGACTATGGCTACACCTTC
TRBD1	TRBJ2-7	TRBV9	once	CASSPAGTGVNEQYF	TGTGCCAGCAGCCCGGCCGGGACAGGGGTTAACGAGCAGTACTTC
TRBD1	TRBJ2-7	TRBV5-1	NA	CASSLLQGGEQYF	TGCGCCAGCAGCTTATTACAGGGGGGCGAGCAGTACTTC
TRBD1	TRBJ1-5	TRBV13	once	CASSGRDGQGKGQPQHF	TGTGCCAGCAGCGGGAGGGACGGACAGGGGAAAGGTCAGCCCCAGCATTTT
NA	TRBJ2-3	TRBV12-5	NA	CASGTGQYTDTQYF	TGTGCTAGTGGAACCGGACAGTACACAGATACGCAGTATTTT
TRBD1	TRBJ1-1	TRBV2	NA	CASEPGQGPRSTEAFF	TGTGCCAGCGAACCGGGACAGGGACCCCGGAGCACTGAAGCTTTCTTT
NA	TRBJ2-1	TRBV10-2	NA	CASRKQVFAYNEQFF	TGCGCCAGCAGGAAACAGGTCTTCGCCTACAATGAGCAGTTCTTC
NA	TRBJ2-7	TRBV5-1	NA	CASSQGLFYEQYF	TGCGCCAGCAGCCAGGGACTGTTCTACGAGCAGTACTTC
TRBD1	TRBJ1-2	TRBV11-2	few	CASSSRTGSTMKGYTF	TGTGCCAGCAGCTCGAGGACAGGGTCGACCATGAAAGGCTACACCTTC
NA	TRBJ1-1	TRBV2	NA	CASSVIMGQGPF	TGTGCCAGCAGTGTTATTATGGGCCAGGGGCCCTTT
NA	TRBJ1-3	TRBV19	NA	CASRRTGSGNTIYF	TGTGCCAGTAGGAGAACCGGCTCTGGAAACACCATATATTTT
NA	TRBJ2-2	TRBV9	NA	CASSVGPGRRTGELFF	TGTGCCAGCAGCGTAGGACCAGGGCGCAGGACCGGGGAGCTGTTTTTT
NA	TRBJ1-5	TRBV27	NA	CASSLSPGNQPQHF	TGTGCCAGCAGTTTATCGCCGGGCAATCAGCCCCAGCATTTT
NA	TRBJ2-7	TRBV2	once	CASRTGHDYEQYF	TGTGCCAGCAGGACGGGACACGACTACGAGCAGTACTTC
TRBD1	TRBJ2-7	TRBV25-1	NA	CASRAPGQYSEQYF	TGTGCCAGCAGGGCTCCGGGACAGTATTCCGAGCAGTACTTC
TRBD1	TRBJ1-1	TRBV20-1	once	CSASTGVDAFF	TGCAGTGCTAGTACAGGGGTAGATGCTTTCTTT
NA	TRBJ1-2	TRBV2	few	CASSVGVSGYTF	TGTGCCAGCAGTGTTGGGGTATCGGGGTACACCTTC
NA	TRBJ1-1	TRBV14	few	CASSQSRGAGGTEAFF	TGTGCCAGCAGCCAGTCTCGGGGGGCTGGGGGCACTGAAGCTTTCTTT
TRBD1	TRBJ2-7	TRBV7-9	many	CASSYGTGADEQYF	TGTGCCAGCAGTTATGGGACAGGGGCCGACGAGCAGTACTTC
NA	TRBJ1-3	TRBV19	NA	CASSTGNTIYF	TGTGCCAGTAGTACGGGAAACACCATATATTTT
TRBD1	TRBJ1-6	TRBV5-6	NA	CASSPDRADYNSPLHF	TGTGCCAGCAGCCCCGACAGGGCGGATTATAATTCACCCCTCCACTTT
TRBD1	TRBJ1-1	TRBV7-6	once	CASSLDTGGSEAFF	TGTGCCAGCAGCTTAGACACAGGGGGTTCTGAAGCTTTCTTT